The 24 T cell receptor beta chains presented below share a single source sample, sequenced in a study of patients and donors after allogeneic stem cell transplantation. One entry per CDR3 protein, called by TCRdb with MiXCR from the RT-PCR reads. The table records about 88,000 distinct CDR3 sequences, around 46% of them present only once. Material: blood, either unsorted or a sorted T cell fraction (not recorded which). The receptors stem from a human donor who was either an allogeneic HSCT recipient or a stem cell or donor lymphocyte infusion donor (not recorded which). It is not recorded whose cells these are; they may come from a transplant donor.

This clonotype was counted between two and nine times. The CDR3: CASSEMGSGNTIYF. The CDR3 DNA is TGTGCCAGCAGTGAGATGGGCTCTGGAAACACCATATATTTT. The chain uses TRBV9 and TRBJ1-3; D remains ambiguous. V was shortened by 5 bases and J by 0 bases, with 9 bases between the two germline ends. Germline V lookup: CDR1 SGDLS, CDR2 YYNGEE. This CDR3 is built from 14 residues. Full variable domain (outside the CDR3, taken from reference TRBV9 and TRBJ1-3): DSGVTQTPKHLITATGQRVTLRCSPRSGDLSVYWYQQSLDQGLQFLIQYYNGEERAKGNILERFSAQQFPDLHSELNLSSLELGDSALYFCASSEMGSGNTIYFGEGSWLTVV.

The chain combines TRBV27 with TRBJ1-2; no clear D gene. The germline V and J ends were trimmed by 8 bases and 1 base, with 14 bases remaining between them. Per the germline V gene, CDR1 is MNHEY and CDR2 is SMNVEV (reference sequence). This CDR3 has 14 residues. The CDR3, as DNA: TGTGCCAGCCGGCGGACGGGGTTTAACTATGGCTACACCTTC. Protein product: CASRRTGFNYGYTF.

The chain recombines TRBV7-9 with TRBJ1-1; 7 bases map to TRBD1. CDR3 length: 14 residues. Germline CDR1 reads SEHNR; CDR2 reads FQNEAQ (reference sequence). With 3 bases clipped from V and 4 bases from J, the junction kept 5 bases outside the gene matches. The CDR3 DNA reads TGTGCCAGCAGCTTCCTAACAGGGGCCACTGAAGCTTTCTTT. This translates into CASSFLTGATEAFF.

The chain carries TRBV10-3 and TRBJ1-2; 7 bases line up with TRBD1. CDR1 is ENHRY and CDR2 is SYGVKD in the germline V gene. The CDR3 loop spans 16 amino acids. Losses at the gene ends were 0 bases for V and 3 bases for J; bases not matched to a gene: 7. The CDR3 DNA is TGTGCCATCAGTGAGTCAGGGACAGTCGGGTACTATGGCTACACCTTC. The encoded protein is CAISESGTVGYYGYTF.

This clonotype has only one observation. V and J are TRBV28 and TRBJ1-5, with D maybe TRBD1 (5 bases). The V gene's germline CDR1 is MDHEN and CDR2 SYDVKM. V was shortened by 5 bases and J by 10 bases, with 12 bases between the two germline ends. The CDR3 length is 12 residues. CDR3 sequence: CASSVQDPPQHF. The CDR3 DNA is TGTGCCAGCAGTGTACAGGACCCCCCCCAGCATTTT.

The V call is TRBV6-5, the J call TRBJ1-5; 9 positions agree with TRBD1. Trimming cost V 6 bases and J 4 bases; bases outside gene matches: 7. Germline V gene data show CDR1 as MNHEY and CDR2 as SVGAGI. There are 15 residues in the CDR3. CDR3 in amino acids: CASRRTGVGNQPQHF. The CDR3 coding sequence is TGTGCCAGCAGAAGGACAGGGGTCGGTAATCAGCCCCAGCATTTT.

This clonotype was recorded once. The genes are TRBV28 and TRBJ1-1; weak D call: TRBD1 (6 bases). Between the trimmed V and J ends, which lost 4 bases and 8 bases, there was a span of 17 bases. CDR1 and CDR2 from the germline V gene are MDHEN and SYDVKM. The CDR3 covers 14 residues. CDR3 in amino acids: CASSYPRGQREAFF. CDR3 nucleotide sequence: TGTGCCAGCAGTTACCCCCGGGGGCAGCGGGAAGCTTTCTTT.

The chain combines TRBV12-3 or TRBV12-4 with TRBJ2-1; 12 nucleotides agree with TRBD1. The CDR3 loop spans 14 amino acids. After removal of 6 bases from V and 8 bases from J, the junction contained 5 bases not matched to a gene. The CDR3 sequence: CASSPGQGAHEQFF. The CDR3 DNA sequence: TGTGCCAGCAGCCCGGGACAGGGGGCGCATGAGCAGTTCTTC.

The V gene is TRBV20-1, the J gene TRBJ1-2; no clear D gene. The CDR3 is 11 residues long. The germline gives CDR1 DFQATT, CDR2 SNEGSKA (reference sequence). V was shortened by 7 bases and J by 2 bases, with 8 bases between the two germline ends. CDR3 protein: CSGSDNYGYTF. As DNA, the CDR3 is TGCAGTGGGTCAGACAACTATGGCTACACCTTC.

This chain connects TRBV13 to TRBJ2-1; weak D call: TRBD1 (6 bases). Trimming removed 4 bases from V and 1 base from J, with 14 bases in between. Germline V gene data show CDR1 as PRHDT and CDR2 as FYEKMQ (reference sequence). There are 16 residues in the CDR3. This chain's CDR3 is CASSSDRPTSYNEQFF. The CDR3 coding sequence is TGTGCCAGCAGCTCGGACAGACCCACTTCCTACAATGAGCAGTTCTTC.

The chain employs TRBV20-1 and TRBJ1-2, with D tentatively TRBD1 (6 bases). Germline V gives CDR1 DFQATT, CDR2 SNEGSKA (reference sequence). The CDR3 consists of 15 residues. Trimming took off 3 bases at V and 1 base at J, with 15 bases between the two ends. CDR3 region: CSARNDRTINYGYTF. In nucleotides, the CDR3 is TGCAGTGCTAGGAATGACAGGACCATTAACTATGGCTACACCTTC.

This clonotype has just a few counts. The rearrangement links TRBV12-3 or TRBV12-4 to TRBJ1-3; the D gene is possibly TRBD1 (5 bases). The CDR3 totals 12 residues. Between the trimmed V and J ends, which lost 6 bases and 4 bases, there was a span of 7 bases. CDR3 sequence: CASRQGGNTIYF. DNA of the CDR3: TGTGCCAGCAGGCAGGGAGGAAACACCATATATTTT.

V usage is TRBV5-5 and J usage is TRBJ1-5, with D possibly matching TRBD1 (6 bases). The length of the CDR3 is 15 residues. The germline CDR1 and CDR2 sequences are SGHKS and YYEKEE (reference sequence). V dropped 0 bases and J dropped 3 bases, with 10 bases sitting between them. The CDR3 sequence is CASSLVRTDNQPQHF. The CDR3 DNA sequence: TGTGCCAGCAGCTTGGTACGGACAGACAATCAGCCCCAGCATTTT.

The CDR3 reads CASSQPAPYNEKLFF. CDR3 coding DNA: TGTGCCAGCAGCCAACCCGCCCCATATAATGAAAAACTGTTTTTT. This chain connects TRBV7-2 to TRBJ1-4; no definite D call. The germline V gene has CDR1 SGHTA and CDR2 FQGNSA. This CDR3 is 15 amino acids long. Trimming removed 5 bases from V and 4 bases from J, with 14 bases in between.

This clonotype was detected a few times. V gene TRBV15 combines with J gene TRBJ1-6, with D possibly TRBD1 on 6 matching bases. Between the trimmed V and J ends, which lost 4 bases and 10 bases, there was a span of 14 bases. Looked up from germline, CDR1 is LNHNV and CDR2 is YYDKDF (reference sequence). The CDR3 runs to 14 residues. The chain's CDR3 is CATSTATGPSPLHF. The CDR3 coding sequence is TGTGCCACCAGCACCGCCACAGGGCCCTCACCCCTCCACTTT.

This clonotype was picked up a small number of times. The CDR3 loop is CSARSEFNQPQHF. The CDR3, as DNA: TGCAGTGCTAGGTCGGAGTTTAATCAGCCCCAGCATTTT. The V gene is TRBV20-1, the J gene TRBJ1-5; D gene unclear. V shed 3 bases and J shed 4 bases, with 10 bases lying between them. The CDR3 totals 13 residues. The germline CDR1 and CDR2 sequences are DFQATT and SNEGSKA (reference sequence).

The V gene is TRBV6-6, the J gene TRBJ1-1; perhaps TRBD1 as D (5 bases). Trimming removed 6 bases from V and 7 bases from J, with 18 bases in between. CDR1 MNHNY and CDR2 SVGAGI come from the germline V gene (reference sequence). The CDR3 totals 14 residues. In DNA form, the CDR3 reads TGTGCCAGCAGAGGCGGGACGTCCGGGCATGAAGCTTTCTTT. It codes for CASRGGTSGHEAFF.

The V and J genes are TRBV5-1 and TRBJ1-1, with 8 bases lining up with TRBD1. Germline V lookup: CDR1 SGHRS, CDR2 YFSETQ. Trimming cost V 3 bases and J 1 base; bases outside gene matches: 8. The CDR3 has 16 residues. The CDR3 sequence: CASSSGQGSRNTEAFF. The CDR3 nucleotides are TGCGCCAGCAGCTCCGGACAGGGCTCGCGGAACACTGAAGCTTTCTTT.

The V call is TRBV28, the J call TRBJ2-1; 7 bases align to TRBD1. The V and J ends lost 7 bases and 5 bases, in that order; junction bases with no gene match: 8. The CDR3 totals 14 residues. Germline V gives CDR1 MDHEN, CDR2 SYDVKM. The CDR3 is CASTQTGSHNEQFF. In nucleotides, the CDR3 is TGTGCCAGCACCCAGACAGGGTCACACAATGAGCAGTTCTTC.

V gene TRBV28 combines with J gene TRBJ2-3; 7 bases fit TRBD1. This CDR3 contains 13 residues. V shed 6 bases and J 4 bases; nucleotides not matched to a gene: 4. Germline CDR1 reads MDHEN; CDR2 reads SYDVKM. The DNA for the CDR3 is TGTGCCAGCAGACCCACAGGGGCAGATACGCAGTATTTT. Translation gives CASRPTGADTQYF.

This clonotype was observed a few times. The CDR3 DNA is TGTGCCACCACCCTTGGTAGGACTCGGGAAAAACTGTTTTTT. Its protein is CATTLGRTREKLFF. This chain uses TRBV28 with TRBJ1-4, with D uncertain. CDR1 and CDR2 from the germline V gene are MDHEN and SYDVKM. The CDR3 consists of 14 residues. The germline V and J ends were trimmed by 10 bases and 8 bases, with 20 bases remaining between them. Filled out from reference TRBV28 and TRBJ1-4, the complete variable domain reads DVKVTQSSRYLVKRTGEKVFLECVQDMDHENMFWYRQDPGLGLRLIYFSYDVKMKEKGDIPEGYSVSREKKERFSLILESASTNQTSMYLCATTLGRTREKLFFGSGTQLSVL.

V gene TRBV7-3 combines with J gene TRBJ2-2; D perhaps matches TRBD2 (6 bases). The V and J ends lost 4 bases and 6 bases respectively, with 12 bases between them. The CDR3 contains 14 residues. Germline V gene sequence: CDR1 SGHTA, CDR2 FQGTGA. CDR3 sequence: CASSSRLGSGELFF. In DNA, the CDR3 is TGTGCCAGCAGCTCTAGACTAGGTTCCGGGGAGCTGTTTTTT.

The chain uses TRBV29-1 and TRBJ1-1, with D perhaps TRBD1 (6 bases). Germline lookup yields CDR1 SQVTM and CDR2 ANQGSEA. V lost 7 bases, J lost 5 bases, and 17 bases lay in between. CDR3 length: 13 residues. The CDR3 reads CSAAPLGGTEAFF. DNA for the CDR3: TGCAGCGCGGCCCCTTTAGGGGGGACTGAAGCTTTCTTT.

This clonotype was seen just once. The CDR3 coding sequence is TGTGCCAGCAGTTTTTGGGGTTTGGCAGGAAACACCATATATTTT. The encoded protein is CASSFWGLAGNTIYF. This chain uses TRBV12-3 or TRBV12-4 with TRBJ1-3; the D is unclear. The germline V and J ends were trimmed by 3 bases and 4 bases, with 13 bases remaining between them. CDR3 length: 15 amino acids.